The 3 T cell receptor beta chains reported below all come from one sample, sequenced in a study of blood T cell repertoires in COVID-19. The method was immunoSEQ multiplex PCR; TCRdb's version includes in-frame clones alone and lacks a portion of them. The sample yields more than 85,000 clones, roughly 85% seen once. The sample taken for sequencing was peripheral blood. These TCRs come from a human donor in a cohort sampled during active COVID-19.

Comment on this clone: The junction does not match germline at one end; this may be a read error. The chain links TRBV4-2 to TRBJ2-5; TRBD2 might be the D (6 bases). Germline loops: CDR1 LGHNA, CDR2 YNFKEQ. The CDR3 runs to 11 residues. In nucleotides, the CDR3 is TGTGCCAGCAGCCAAGAAAAGGGACTTAACTTC. This encodes CASSQEKGLNF.

The rearrangement joins TRBV3-1 (or the pseudogene TRBV3-2) to TRBJ2-7; D is perhaps TRBD2 (6 bases). V shed 1 base and J shed 3 bases, with 7 bases lying between them. From germline, CDR1 is LGHDT and CDR2 YNNKEL (reference sequence). CDR3 size: 13 residues. The CDR3 DNA reads TGTGCCAGCAGCCAAGTGGGGGGCTACGAGCAGTACTTC. It encodes CASSQVGGYEQYF.

The rearrangement links TRBV4-1 to TRBJ2-1; TRBD1 agrees at 10 bases. This CDR3 has 17 amino acids. V shed 2 bases and J 1 base; nucleotides not matched to a gene: 5. Looked up from germline, CDR1 is MGHRA and CDR2 is YSYEKL. CDR3 loop: CASSQSRDRGSYNEQFF. CDR3 in DNA: TGCGCCAGCAGCCAATCCCGGGACAGGGGTTCCTACAATGAGCAGTTCTTC.